The 9 T cell receptor beta chains presented below share a single source sample, sequenced in a study of blood T cell repertoires in COVID-19. TCRdb keeps only in-frame clones here, not all; method: immunoSEQ multiplex PCR. The sample consists of 300,000 to 350,000 clones, around 90% of them appearing once. The sample taken for sequencing was PBMCs or T cells enriched from blood (not recorded which). These receptor sequences come from a woman between 18 and 29 years old with acute COVID-19.

The chain recombines TRBV12-3 or TRBV12-4 with TRBJ1-2; a weak D match, TRBD1 (5 bases). The CDR3 loop spans 13 amino acids. Trimming pared 3 bases from V and 2 bases from J, leaving 7 bases between. CDR3: CASSLKGNYGYTF. The CDR3 nucleotides read TGTGCCAGCAGTTTGAAGGGGAACTATGGCTACACCTTC.

The chain links TRBV2 to TRBJ1-1; possible D gene TRBD1, 6 bases. The germline V and J ends were trimmed by 10 bases and 4 bases, with 13 bases remaining between them. Germline V gene data show CDR1 as SNHLY and CDR2 as FYNNEI. The CDR3 sequence is 12 residues long. Written as DNA, the CDR3 is TGTGCCACCGAATACAGGGTCACTGAAGCTTTCTTT. This translates into CATEYRVTEAFF.

The chain employs TRBV28 and TRBJ1-2, with TRBD1 matching 9 bases. The germline V gene encodes CDR1 MDHEN and CDR2 SYDVKM. With 10 bases clipped from V and 6 bases from J, the junction kept 12 bases outside the gene matches. The CDR3 runs 14 residues. CDR3 bases: TGTGCCACCCTCCTACTGGGGACAGGGAATGGCTACACCTTC. This codes for CATLLLGTGNGYTF.

The genes are TRBV7-3 and TRBJ1-3, with TRBD1 matching 9 bases. The CDR3 sequence is 15 residues long. Unmatched junction bases numbered 6, after V lost 5 bases and J lost 4 bases. CDR1 is SGHTA and CDR2 is FQGTGA in the germline V gene. As DNA, the CDR3 is TGTGCCAGCAGCGAAGGGGGACAGGGAGGAAACACCATATATTTT. Protein product: CASSEGGQGGNTIYF.

The rearrangement links TRBV11-3 to TRBJ2-7, with D unclear. There are 12 residues in the CDR3. Germline values: CDR1 SGHNT, CDR2 YENEEA. Trimming removed 5 bases from V and 3 bases from J, with 8 bases in between. As DNA, the CDR3 is TGTGCCAGCAGCGTACAGAGCTACGAGCAGTACTTC. This gives the protein CASSVQSYEQYF. The full variable domain, its missing parts supplied by reference TRBV11-3 and TRBJ2-7, is EAGVVQSPRYKIIEKKQPVAFWCNPISGHNTLYWYLQNLGQGPELLIRYENEEAVDDSQLPKDRFSAERLKGVDSTLKIQPAELGDSAVYLCASSVQSYEQYFGPGTRLTVT.

The chain couples TRBV4-2 to TRBJ1-1, with D unclear. The CDR3 totals 16 residues. Trimming pared 1 base from V and 1 base from J, leaving 13 bases between. Germline lookup yields CDR1 LGHNA and CDR2 YNFKEQ. Here the CDR3 DNA reads TGTGCCAGCAGCCAAGGTGAGAGACACCGGAACACTGAAGCTTTCTTT. Encoded protein: CASSQGERHRNTEAFF.

This clone was seen a handful of times. The CDR3 loop is CAISEFDSNYGYTF. The CDR3 nucleotides read TGTGCCATCAGTGAATTTGACAGCAACTATGGCTACACCTTC. This sequence joins TRBV10-3 and TRBJ1-2, with a weak D call TRBD1 (5 bases). Germline V gives CDR1 ENHRY, CDR2 SYGVKD. Trimming shortened V by 3 bases and J by 2 bases, and 10 bases separated the two germline ends. This CDR3 region has 14 residues.

This clone has a single count. V and J are TRBV7-8 and TRBJ1-5, with 7 bases fitting TRBD1. Germline CDR1 and CDR2: SGHVS and FQNEAQ. CDR3 size: 15 residues. V was pared by 5 bases and J by 0 bases, with 4 bases of the junction left unmatched. The CDR3 coding sequence is TGTGCCAGCAGCACCGACAGGGATAGCAATCAGCCCCAGCATTTT. It yields the protein CASSTDRDSNQPQHF.

This clone came up once. The rearrangement uses TRBV21-1 and TRBJ2-2; the table gives TRBD1 as D, unverified against the DNA. TRBV21-1 is a documented pseudogene. This CDR3 spans 15 amino acids. As DNA, the CDR3 is TGTGCCAGCACCCTCCGGGACAAGAGTATCGGGGAGCTGTTTTTT. Protein sequence: CASTLRDKSIGELFF.